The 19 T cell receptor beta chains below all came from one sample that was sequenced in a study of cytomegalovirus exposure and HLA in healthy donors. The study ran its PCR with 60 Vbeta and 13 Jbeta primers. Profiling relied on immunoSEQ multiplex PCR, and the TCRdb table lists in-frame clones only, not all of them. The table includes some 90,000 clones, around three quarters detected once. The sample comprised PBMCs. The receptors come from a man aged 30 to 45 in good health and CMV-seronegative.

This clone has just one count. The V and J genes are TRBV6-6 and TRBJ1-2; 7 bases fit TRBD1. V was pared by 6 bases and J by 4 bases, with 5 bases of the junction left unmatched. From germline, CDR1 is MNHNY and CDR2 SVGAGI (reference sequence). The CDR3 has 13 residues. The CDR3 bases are TGTGCCAGCAGGACAGGGCTGGGCTATGGCTACACCTTC. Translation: CASRTGLGYGYTF.

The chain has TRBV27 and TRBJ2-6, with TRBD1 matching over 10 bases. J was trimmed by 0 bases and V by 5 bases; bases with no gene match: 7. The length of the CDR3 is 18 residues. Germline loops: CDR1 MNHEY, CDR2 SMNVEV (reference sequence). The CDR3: CASSTGQGKLSGANVLTF. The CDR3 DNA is TGTGCCAGCAGTACGGGACAGGGGAAACTCTCTGGGGCCAACGTCCTGACTTTC.

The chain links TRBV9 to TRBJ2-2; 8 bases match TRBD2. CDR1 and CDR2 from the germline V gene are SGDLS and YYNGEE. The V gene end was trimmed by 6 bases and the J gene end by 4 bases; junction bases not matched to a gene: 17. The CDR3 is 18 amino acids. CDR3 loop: CASTSLGGAYQGTGELFF. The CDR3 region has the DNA TGTGCCAGCACCAGCCTCGGGGGGGCCTATCAGGGCACCGGGGAGCTGTTTTTT.

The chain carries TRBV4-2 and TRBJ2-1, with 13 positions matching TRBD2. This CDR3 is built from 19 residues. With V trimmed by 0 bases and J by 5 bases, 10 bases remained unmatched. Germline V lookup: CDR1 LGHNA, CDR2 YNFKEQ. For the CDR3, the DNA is TGTGCCAGCAGCCAAGAACTAGCGGGAGGGCCTGTTCGACACAATGAGCAGTTCTTC. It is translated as CASSQELAGGPVRHNEQFF.

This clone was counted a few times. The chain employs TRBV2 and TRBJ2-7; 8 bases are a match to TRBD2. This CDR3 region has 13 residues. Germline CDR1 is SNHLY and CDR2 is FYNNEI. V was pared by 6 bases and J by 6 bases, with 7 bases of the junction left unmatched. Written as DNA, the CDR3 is TGTGCCAGCAGGAGGGGGGCGGGAGGCGAGCAGTACTTC. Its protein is CASRRGAGGEQYF.

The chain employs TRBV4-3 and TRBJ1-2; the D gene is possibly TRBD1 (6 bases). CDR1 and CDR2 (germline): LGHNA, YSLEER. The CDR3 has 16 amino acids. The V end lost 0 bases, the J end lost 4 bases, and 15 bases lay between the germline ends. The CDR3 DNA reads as TGCGCCAGCAGCCAAGACGCCAGGGGTAGGGGCTATGGCTACACCTTC. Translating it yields CASSQDARGRGYGYTF.

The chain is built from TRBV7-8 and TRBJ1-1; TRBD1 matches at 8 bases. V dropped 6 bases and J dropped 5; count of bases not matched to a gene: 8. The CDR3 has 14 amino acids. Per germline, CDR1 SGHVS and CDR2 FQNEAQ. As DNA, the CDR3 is TGTGCCAGCAGAACCGGGACAGGTAATACTGAAGCTTTCTTT. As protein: CASRTGTGNTEAFF.

The CDR3 nucleotides read TGTGCCAGCAGTGGGAGGGAGTTAGGGCAGTTCTTC. Encoded protein: CASSGRELGQFF. This rearrangement joins TRBV6-1 to TRBJ2-1, with D possibly TRBD2 on 6 matching bases. With 4 bases removed from V and 12 bases from J, the gap between germline ends came to 13 bases. This CDR3 contains 12 residues. The V gene's germline CDR1 is MNHNS and CDR2 SASEGT.

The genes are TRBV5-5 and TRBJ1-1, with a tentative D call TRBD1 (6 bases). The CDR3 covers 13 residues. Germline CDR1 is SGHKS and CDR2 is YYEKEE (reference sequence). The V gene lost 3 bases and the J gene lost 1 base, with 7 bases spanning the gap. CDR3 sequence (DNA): TGTGCCAGCAGCTGGGGACAGAACACTGAAGCTTTCTTT. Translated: CASSWGQNTEAFF.

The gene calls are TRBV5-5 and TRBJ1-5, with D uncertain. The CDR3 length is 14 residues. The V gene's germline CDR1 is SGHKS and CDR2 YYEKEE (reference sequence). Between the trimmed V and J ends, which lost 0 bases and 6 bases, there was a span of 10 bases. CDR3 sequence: CASSLGQVSQPQHF. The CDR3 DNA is TGTGCCAGCAGCTTGGGTCAGGTGTCTCAGCCCCAGCATTTT.

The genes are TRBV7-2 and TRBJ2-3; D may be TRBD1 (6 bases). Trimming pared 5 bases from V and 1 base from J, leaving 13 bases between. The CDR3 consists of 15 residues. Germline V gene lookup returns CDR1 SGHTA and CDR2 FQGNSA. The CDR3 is CASSRDTFGTDTQYF. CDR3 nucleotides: TGTGCCAGCAGCAGGGACACTTTCGGCACAGATACGCAGTATTTT.

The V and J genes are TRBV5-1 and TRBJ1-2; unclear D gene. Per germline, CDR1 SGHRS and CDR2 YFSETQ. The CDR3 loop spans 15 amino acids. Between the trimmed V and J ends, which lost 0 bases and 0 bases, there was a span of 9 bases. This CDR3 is CASSLGGTTNYGYTF. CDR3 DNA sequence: TGCGCCAGCAGCTTGGGAGGCACCACTAACTATGGCTACACCTTC. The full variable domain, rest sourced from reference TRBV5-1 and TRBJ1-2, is KAGVTQTPRYLIKTRGQQVTLSCSPISGHRSVSWYQQTPGQGLQFLFEYFSETQRNKGNFPGRFSGRQFSNSRSEMNVSTLELGDSALYLCASSLGGTTNYGYTFGSGTRLTVV.

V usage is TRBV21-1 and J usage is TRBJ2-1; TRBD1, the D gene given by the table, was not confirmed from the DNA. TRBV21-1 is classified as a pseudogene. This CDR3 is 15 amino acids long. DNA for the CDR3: TGTGCCAGCAATGATACAGGGGTTATAACCGGTGAGCAGTTCTTC. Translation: CASNDTGVITGEQFF.

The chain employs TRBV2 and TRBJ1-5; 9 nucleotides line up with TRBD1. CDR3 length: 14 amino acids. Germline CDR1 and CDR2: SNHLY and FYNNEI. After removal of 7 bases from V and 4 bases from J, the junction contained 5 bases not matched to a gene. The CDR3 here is CASTSGTGNQPQHF. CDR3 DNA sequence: TGTGCCAGCACCTCCGGGACAGGGAATCAGCCCCAGCATTTT.

This CDR3 reads CASSAGLAGYQETQYF. CDR3 nucleotide sequence: TGCGCCAGCAGCGCGGGACTAGCGGGATACCAAGAGACCCAGTACTTC. This chain joins TRBV5-1 and TRBJ2-5; 13 nucleotides agree with TRBD2. CDR3 length: 16 amino acids. CDR1 SGHRS and CDR2 YFSETQ come from the germline V gene. V was pared by 4 bases and J by 0 bases, with 3 bases of the junction left unmatched.

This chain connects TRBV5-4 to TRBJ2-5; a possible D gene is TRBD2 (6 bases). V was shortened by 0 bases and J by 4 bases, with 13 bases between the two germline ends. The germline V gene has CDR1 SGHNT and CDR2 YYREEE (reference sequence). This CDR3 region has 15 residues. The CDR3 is CASSLELRRGETQYF. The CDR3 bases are TGTGCCAGCAGCTTGGAACTGCGGAGGGGAGAGACCCAGTACTTC.

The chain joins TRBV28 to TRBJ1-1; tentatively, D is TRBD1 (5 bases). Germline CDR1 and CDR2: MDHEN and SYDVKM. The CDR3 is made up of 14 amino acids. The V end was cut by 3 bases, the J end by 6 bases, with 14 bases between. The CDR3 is CASSLNPRVSEAFF. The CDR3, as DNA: TGTGCCAGCAGTTTGAACCCCAGGGTCTCTGAAGCTTTCTTT.

This CDR3 is CASSLGGGLYNEQFF. CDR3 in DNA: TGTGCCAGCAGCTTAGGCGGGGGGCTCTACAATGAGCAGTTCTTC. The genes are TRBV7-3 and TRBJ2-1; 8 bases are shared with TRBD2. CDR3 length: 15 residues. After removal of 2 bases from V and 3 bases from J, the junction contained 3 bases not matched to a gene. Germline V gene lookup returns CDR1 SGHTA and CDR2 FQGTGA.

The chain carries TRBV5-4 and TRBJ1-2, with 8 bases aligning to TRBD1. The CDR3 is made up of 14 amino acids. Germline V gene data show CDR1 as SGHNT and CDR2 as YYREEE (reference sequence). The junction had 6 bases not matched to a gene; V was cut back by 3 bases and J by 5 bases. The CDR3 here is CASSSPGQAYGYTF. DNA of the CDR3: TGTGCCAGCAGCTCCCCGGGACAGGCTTATGGCTACACCTTC.